The present T cell receptor beta chain was sequenced within a study of CD8+CD57+ T cells in acquired aplastic anemia. Turning to the study itself: Isolated CD4+ and CD8+ cells, once sorted, yielded DNA averaging about 3 ug. Some 10 million reads were obtained on average for healthy donor CD4+ cells.

A remark on this clonotype: The antigen is undetermined.

Genomic DNA, the template, was used for profiling of the TCR beta VDJ and CDR3. TCRdb re-called the reads with MiXCR, one entry per CDR3 protein. Of 350,000 to 450,000 distinct CDR3 sequences listed, about two thirds are singletons. The V and J ends lost 11 bases and 3 bases respectively, with 14 bases between them. The CDR3 has 13 residues. Overall study results and limits: Patients did not significantly differ from controls in CD8+ Simpson's diversity. The same twenty-nine CD8+ CDR3 sequences occurred in patients and in controls.

This chain joins TRBV12-3 or TRBV12-4 and TRBJ2-4, with a weak D call TRBD2 (5 bases). This sequence was found in a human donor in good health, serving as a control. Material: sorted CD4+, CD8+, or CD8+CD57+ T cells (not recorded which) from PBMCs. The CDR3 loop reads CASGGPGKNIQYF. DNA for the CDR3: TGTGCCTCCGGCGGGCCTGGCAAAAACATTCAGTACTTC.